A selection of T cell receptor beta chains follows, all from one sample in a study of T cells in Graves' hyperthyroidism and ophthalmopathy. MiXCR, run by TCRdb on the multiplex PCR reads, gives a single entry per CDR3 protein. The sample consists of approximately 270,000 distinct CDR3 sequences, less than 15% of them appearing once. The sample was blood. The source of these receptors is a woman between 35 and 50 years old with Graves' hyperthyroidism that later progressed to Graves' ophthalmopathy. Each CDR3 is given with its conserved first and last residue. The D gene is left open where the match is weak. Not every row has a clone size; where given, it reads once, few, many or a size class.

j_call	d_call	v_call	clone_size	cdr3_aa	cdr3_nt
TRBJ1-1	TRBD1	TRBV19	few	CASRDPGTGINTEAFF	TGTGCCAGTAGAGACCCCGGGACAGGGATAAACACTGAAGCTTTCTTT
TRBJ2-2	TRBD2	TRBV12-3/TRBV12-4	many	CASRGLAGGLGELFF	TGTGCCAGCAGGGGACTAGCGGGAGGTCTCGGGGAGCTGTTTTTT
TRBJ2-5	TRBD2	TRBV29-1	few	CSVGLAGGIETQYF	TGCAGCGTTGGACTAGCGGGAGGGATAGAGACCCAGTACTTC
TRBJ2-4	NA	TRBV5-1	many	CASSFRAALAKNIQYF	TGCGCCAGCAGCTTTCGAGCGGCGTTAGCCAAAAACATTCAGTACTTC
TRBJ1-1	NA	TRBV20-1	many	CSARDGRAWGKAFF	TGCAGTGCTAGAGATGGTCGGGCTTGGGGTAAAGCTTTCTTT
TRBJ1-6	TRBD1	TRBV2	many	CASKNRGLYSPLHF	TGTGCCAGCAAAAACAGGGGGCTATATTCACCCCTCCACTTT
TRBJ1-2	NA	TRBV7-8	many	CASSLSQGTYGYTF	TGTGCCAGCAGCTTAAGTCAGGGAACCTATGGCTACACCTTC
TRBJ1-2	TRBD1	TRBV7-9	many	CASSLKGTGYGYTF	TGTGCCAGCAGCTTAAAAGGGACAGGGTATGGCTACACCTTC
TRBJ2-7	TRBD1	TRBV15	NA	CATSSSQGIPSYEQYF	TGTGCCACCAGCAGTTCACAGGGGATCCCCTCCTACGAGCAGTACTTC
TRBJ2-3	TRBD2	TRBV12-3/TRBV12-4	many	CASSLMDLAGVDTQYF	TGTGCCAGCAGTTTAATGGATTTAGCGGGAGTCGATACGCAGTATTTT
TRBJ1-1	NA	TRBV19	NA	CASSSGQGSTEAFF	TGTGCCAGTAGTTCGGGGCAGGGCTCCACTGAAGCTTTCTTT
TRBJ1-2	TRBD1	TRBV27	once	CASSMTGAGYGYTF	TGTGCCAGCAGTATGACAGGGGCGGGCTATGGCTACACCTTC
TRBJ2-4	TRBD1	TRBV7-9	NA	CASSLASMEGQGNIQYF	TGTGCCAGCAGCTTAGCCTCGATGGAAGGACAGGGAAACATTCAGTACTTC
TRBJ2-6	TRBD1	TRBV5-1	once	CASSLAGTGANSGANVLTF	TGCGCCAGCAGCTTGGCCGGGACAGGGGCTAACTCTGGGGCCAACGTCCTGACTTTC
TRBJ1-5	TRBD1	TRBV5-8	NA	CASSLADRAYSNQPQHF	TGTGCCAGCAGCTTGGCTGACAGGGCCTATAGCAATCAGCCCCAGCATTTT
TRBJ2-5	TRBD2	TRBV4-1	many	CASRASGRRQETQYF	TGCGCCAGCAGGGCTAGCGGGAGGCGACAAGAGACCCAGTACTTC
TRBJ2-7	NA	TRBV2	many	CASSVRSLEQYF	TGTGCCAGCAGTGTACGCAGCCTCGAGCAGTACTTC
TRBJ2-1	TRBD2	TRBV29-1	many	CSTNPSGRRYNEQFF	TGCAGCACTAATCCTAGCGGGAGAAGGTACAATGAGCAGTTCTTC
TRBJ1-4	NA	TRBV4-1	NA	CASSQPPLGDTRPTVREKLFF	TGCGCCAGCAGCCAACCACCCCTTGGGGACACCCGCCCCACAGTCCGGGAAAAACTGTTTTTT
TRBJ2-1	NA	TRBV6-1	many	CASSVGSLFYNEQFF	TGTGCCAGCAGTGTCGGGAGCCTCTTCTACAATGAGCAGTTCTTC
TRBJ1-1	NA	TRBV6-1	NA	CASSPTVNVNTEAFF	TGTGCCAGCAGTCCCACAGTGAACGTGAACACTGAAGCTTTCTTT
TRBJ2-7	NA	TRBV5-1	many	CASSKGHQKGSYEQYF	TGCGCCAGCAGCAAAGGACACCAGAAGGGCTCCTACGAGCAGTACTTC
TRBJ1-1	TRBD1	TRBV7-9	few	CASSRDRVAFF	TGTGCCAGCAGCCGGGACAGGGTTGCTTTCTTT
TRBJ1-3	TRBD1	TRBV28	many	CASRGGTGPGNTIYF	TGTGCCAGCAGGGGAGGGACAGGTCCTGGAAACACCATATATTTT
TRBJ1-4	NA	TRBV6-1	many	CASSSDLGPNEKLFF	TGTGCCAGCAGTTCCGATCTCGGGCCTAATGAAAAACTGTTTTTT
TRBJ1-1	TRBD1	TRBV27	many	CASSLGTAYEAFF	TGTGCCAGCAGTCTAGGGACAGCATATGAAGCTTTCTTT
TRBJ2-1	NA	TRBV7-2	many	CASSLLSTSGNEQFF	TGTGCCAGCAGCTTGCTCTCCACCTCGGGGAATGAGCAGTTCTTC
TRBJ1-1	NA	TRBV28	many	CASSSVLLSTEAFF	TGTGCCAGCAGTTCAGTCCTTCTGAGCACTGAAGCTTTCTTT
TRBJ1-6	NA	TRBV7-3	NA	CASSLSQGSSPLHF	TGTGCCAGCAGCTTAAGCCAGGGGAGTTCACCCCTCCACTTT
TRBJ2-1	TRBD2	TRBV28	many	CASSFLAGGGGEQFF	TGTGCCAGCAGTTTTCTGGCGGGAGGAGGGGGTGAGCAGTTCTTC
TRBJ1-2	NA	TRBV11-2	many	CASSLNQRGYTF	TGTGCCAGCAGCTTAAACCAGCGGGGCTACACCTTC
TRBJ1-1	TRBD1	TRBV18	many	CASSRDRGLANTEAFF	TGTGCCAGCTCACGAGACAGGGGACTTGCGAACACTGAAGCTTTCTTT
TRBJ2-7	NA	TRBV10-3	many	CAIRSGPGNEQYF	TGTGCCATCCGAAGTGGACCGGGGAACGAGCAGTACTTC
TRBJ2-7	NA	TRBV4-1	many	CASSRSYRDYEQYF	TGCGCCAGCAGCCGGAGTTACAGGGACTACGAGCAGTACTTC
TRBJ2-6	NA	TRBV9	few	CASSTTGHSGANVLTF	TGTGCCAGCAGCACAACAGGACACTCTGGGGCCAACGTCCTGACTTTC
TRBJ1-1	NA	TRBV7-8	few	CASSRELNTEAFF	TGTGCCAGCAGTCGGGAGTTGAACACTGAAGCTTTCTTT
TRBJ2-7	NA	TRBV7-3	many	CASSLIRQAHYEQYF	TGTGCCAGCAGCTTAATCCGACAGGCTCACTACGAGCAGTACTTC
TRBJ1-4	TRBD1	TRBV18	many	CASSGQGGTNEKLFF	TGTGCCAGCTCAGGACAGGGAGGAACTAATGAAAAACTGTTTTTT
TRBJ2-1	TRBD2	TRBV12-5	many	CASGPTLAGSNEQFF	TGTGCTAGTGGTCCGACCCTAGCGGGATCCAATGAGCAGTTCTTC
TRBJ2-7	TRBD2	TRBV29-1	many	CSVTGTSGRGTYEQYF	TGCAGCGTAACCGGGACTAGCGGGAGAGGTACCTACGAGCAGTACTTC
TRBJ2-1	TRBD2	TRBV2	many	CASKLAGIEDEQFF	TGTGCCAGCAAACTAGCGGGGATTGAGGATGAGCAGTTCTTC
TRBJ2-3	TRBD2	TRBV5-5	NA	CASSLTSGRADTQYF	TGTGCCAGCAGCTTGACGAGCGGGAGGGCCGATACGCAGTATTTT
TRBJ2-5	TRBD2	TRBV5-6	many	CASSLAASGSAGTQYF	TGTGCCAGCAGCTTGGCCGCTAGCGGGAGTGCGGGGACCCAGTACTTC
TRBJ2-1	TRBD2	TRBV5-1	many	CASSLASGGHNEQFF	TGCGCCAGCAGCTTGGCTAGCGGGGGACACAATGAGCAGTTCTTC
TRBJ2-1	TRBD2	TRBV20-1	many	CSARLAAKQFF	TGCAGTGCGAGACTAGCGGCGAAGCAGTTCTTC